The 16 T cell receptor beta chains presented below share a single source sample, sequenced in a study of blood T cell repertoires in COVID-19. Clones were sequenced by immunoSEQ multiplex PCR, and TCRdb holds only the in-frame ones, with some missing. The sample consists of about 200,000 clones, 80% to 90% of them appearing once. Sample: peripheral blood. These receptors were collected from a human donor in a cohort sampled during active COVID-19.

This chain joins TRBV7-2 and TRBJ2-3; TRBD2 matches at 15 bases. Germline V CDR1 and CDR2: SGHTA, FQGNSA. The CDR3 has 16 amino acids. V gave up 5 bases and J gave up 4 bases; unmatched junction bases: 4. CDR3 amino acids: CASSLGLAGGADTQYF. Here the CDR3 DNA reads TGTGCCAGCAGCCTCGGACTAGCGGGAGGGGCAGATACGCAGTATTTT.

V is TRBV29-1 and J is TRBJ1-4, with D perhaps TRBD1 (5 bases). The CDR3 totals 13 residues. Germline assignment: CDR1 SQVTM and CDR2 ANQGSEA. V was trimmed by 2 bases and J by 2 bases, leaving 6 bases between them. CDR3 residues: CSVERGTNEKLFF. The CDR3 DNA follows: TGCAGCGTTGAAAGGGGCACTAATGAAAAACTGTTTTTT.

The gene calls are TRBV27 and TRBJ1-6; 7 bases align to TRBD1. The CDR3 length is 15 residues. Germline CDR1 reads MNHEY; CDR2 reads SMNVEV (reference sequence). V shed 5 bases and J 4 bases; nucleotides not matched to a gene: 5. The CDR3, as DNA: TGTGCCAGCAGTCAGGGGACAGCGTATAATTCACCCCTCCACTTT. As protein: CASSQGTAYNSPLHF.

In this sample, this clone turned up many times. The chain couples TRBV18 to TRBJ1-2; D is undetermined. Trimming shortened V by 5 bases and J by 0 bases, and 13 bases separated the two germline ends. The CDR3 is 15 residues long. Germline values: CDR1 KGHSH, CDR2 LQKENI. The CDR3 protein is CASSATVPPNYGYTF. The CDR3 bases are TGTGCCAGCTCAGCTACAGTCCCTCCTAACTATGGCTACACCTTC.

The chain is built from TRBV15 and TRBJ2-2, with 9 bases matching TRBD2. Germline V CDR1 and CDR2: LNHNV, YYDKDF (reference sequence). V gave up 1 base and J gave up 6 bases; unmatched junction bases: 15. The CDR3 consists of 19 residues. This CDR3 reads CATSRANLGPAGGPGELFF. CDR3 nucleotide sequence: TGTGCCACCAGCAGAGCTAACCTTGGCCCAGCGGGAGGACCCGGGGAGCTGTTTTTT. The full variable domain, completed using reference TRBV15 and TRBJ2-2, is DAMVIQNPRYQVTQFGKPVTLSCSQTLNHNVMYWYQQKSSQAPKLLFHYYDKDFNNEADTPDNFQSRRPNTSFCFLDIRSPGLGDTAMYLCATSRANLGPAGGPGELFFGEGSRLTVL.

The gene calls are TRBV9 and TRBJ1-4, with 9 bases matching TRBD1. Germline lookup yields CDR1 SGDLS and CDR2 YYNGEE. J gave up 4 bases and V 3 bases, and 7 bases lay outside the gene matches. CDR3 length: 16 amino acids. The DNA of the CDR3 is TGTGCCAGCAGCGAGCGGACAGGGGCTGGTAATGAAAAACTGTTTTTT. Translated: CASSERTGAGNEKLFF.

V usage is TRBV7-6 and J usage is TRBJ2-1; 7 nucleotides align to TRBD2. Germline V gene sequence: CDR1 SGHVS, CDR2 FNYEAQ. This CDR3 has 14 amino acids. Unmatched junction bases numbered 9, after V lost 5 bases and J lost 8 bases. As DNA, the CDR3 is TGTGCCAGCAGCGCCTCGGGGGGTGGCGATGAGCAGTTCTTC. Protein: CASSASGGGDEQFF.

The chain is built from TRBV30 and TRBJ1-1, with TRBD1 as a possible D gene (5 bases). This CDR3 region has 14 residues. CDR1 and CDR2 (germline): GTSNPN, SVGIG (reference sequence). V lost 3 bases to trimming and J lost 4 bases, with 15 bases between them. CDR3 in DNA: TGTGCCTGGAGGGGGTCGCCCGGGGGCACTGAAGCTTTCTTT. As protein: CAWRGSPGGTEAFF. The whole variable domain, filled in from reference TRBV30 and TRBJ1-1, reads SQTIHQWPATLVQPVGSPLSLECTVEGTSNPNLYWYRQAAGRGLQLLFYSVGIGQISSEVPQNLSASRPQDRQFILSSKKLLLSDSGFYLCAWRGSPGGTEAFFGQGTRLTVV.

Here the CDR3 DNA reads TGTGCCAGCAGCCCCGGGGAGGGAGGGATAACAGATACGCAGTATTTT. Translating it yields CASSPGEGGITDTQYF. This chain links TRBV27 with TRBJ2-3; 7 bases align to TRBD2. The CDR3 is 16 amino acids. Germline CDR1 is MNHEY and CDR2 is SMNVEV (reference sequence). The J segment lost 3 bases and the V segment lost 6 bases, leaving 12 bases of the junction unmatched.

This chain uses TRBV5-1 with TRBJ2-3, with 10 bases matching TRBD2. The CDR3 length is 16 residues. Germline trimming cut 1 base from V and 1 base from J; bases unmatched to any gene: 3. The V gene's germline CDR1 is SGHRS and CDR2 YFSETQ. In DNA form, the CDR3 reads TGCGCCAGCAGCTTGACTAGCGGGACTCGCACAGATACGCAGTATTTT. This codes for CASSLTSGTRTDTQYF. Full variable domain (remainder filled in from reference TRBV5-1 and TRBJ2-3): KAGVTQTPRYLIKTRGQQVTLSCSPISGHRSVSWYQQTPGQGLQFLFEYFSETQRNKGNFPGRFSGRQFSNSRSEMNVSTLELGDSALYLCASSLTSGTRTDTQYFGPGTRLTVL.

This rearrangement joins TRBV5-1 to TRBJ1-2; the D gene is possibly TRBD1 (5 bases). Germline-derived CDR1 and CDR2 are SGHRS and YFSETQ. Trimming removed 2 bases from V and 2 bases from J, with 13 bases in between. The CDR3 runs 15 residues. The CDR3 reads CASSFRQGGNYGYTF. The DNA for the CDR3 is TGCGCCAGCAGCTTTAGGCAGGGTGGGAACTATGGCTACACCTTC.

The chain uses TRBV6-6 and TRBJ2-7; 7 bases match TRBD2. The length of the CDR3 is 14 residues. CDR1 is MNHNY, CDR2 SVGAGI, per germline (reference sequence). After removal of 5 bases from V and 1 base from J, the junction contained 5 bases not matched to a gene. CDR3: CASSDGLVSYEQYF. For the CDR3, the DNA is TGTGCCAGCAGTGACGGACTAGTTTCCTACGAGCAGTACTTC.

The chain combines TRBV28 with TRBJ2-3; 9 nucleotides line up with TRBD2. V lost 5 bases to trimming and J lost 14 bases; unmatched junction nucleotides: 8. Germline V gene data show CDR1 as MDHEN and CDR2 as SYDVKM. There are 12 residues in the CDR3. The DNA for the CDR3 is TGTGCCAGCAGTCTCATAGCGGGAGCTATGTATTTT. Translating it yields CASSLIAGAMYF. Full variable domain (remainder filled in from reference TRBV28 and TRBJ2-3): DVKVTQSSRYLVKRTGEKVFLECVQDMDHENMFWYRQDPGLGLRLIYFSYDVKMKEKGDIPEGYSVSREKKERFSLILESASTNQTSMYLCASSLIAGAMYFGPGTRLTVL.

The chain uses TRBV5-1 and TRBJ2-2, with 7 nucleotides matching TRBD2. The germline CDR1 and CDR2 sequences are SGHRS and YFSETQ. The CDR3 has 16 amino acids. V dropped 3 bases and J dropped 0; count of bases not matched to a gene: 5. The CDR3 is CASSWGTTSNTGELFF. The CDR3 DNA follows: TGCGCCAGCAGCTGGGGGACTACGTCGAACACCGGGGAGCTGTTTTTT. Using reference TRBV5-1 and TRBJ2-2 for the parts outside the CDR3, the full variable domain is KAGVTQTPRYLIKTRGQQVTLSCSPISGHRSVSWYQQTPGQGLQFLFEYFSETQRNKGNFPGRFSGRQFSNSRSEMNVSTLELGDSALYLCASSWGTTSNTGELFFGEGSRLTVL.

V and J are TRBV5-1 and TRBJ2-3; D possibly corresponds to TRBD2 (6 bases). Germline V lookup: CDR1 SGHRS, CDR2 YFSETQ. The CDR3 loop spans 15 amino acids. V lost 0 bases, J lost 3 bases, and 11 bases lay in between. The CDR3 region is CASSLARGTTDTQYF. The CDR3 DNA sequence: TGCGCCAGCAGCTTGGCCCGGGGGACTACAGATACGCAGTATTTT.

This clone came up a few times. The rearrangement joins TRBV5-1 to TRBJ2-7; tentative D call: TRBD2 (5 bases). Trimming took 5 bases from V and 3 from J, leaving 15 bases between them. CDR3 length equals 14 residues. Germline CDR1 is SGHRS and CDR2 is YFSETQ. The CDR3 region has the DNA TGCGCCAGCAGTTTAGGCGGGTCCGGCTACGAGCAGTACTTC. As protein: CASSLGGSGYEQYF.